The entry that follows covers one T cell receptor beta chain sequence. This clonotype was counted at least ten times. The specificity of this receptor is unknown. Base-call qualities are not available, and no considerably larger clone is one nucleotide away. The data are from a study of molecular identifiers for immune sequencing clone quantification listed by TCRdb under 2018. With regard to the full study: For a replicate experiment, RNA from 20,000 or 100,000 naive CD8 T cells was divided into five aliquots, and four of the five aliquots were sequenced. This methods study used CD8 T cells to benchmark TCR RNA copy counting and molecular-identifier clustering-based TCR repertoire sequencing (MIDCIRS). Study-wide findings and limitations: In CMV-specific effector cells, clones with more than 20 RNA copies contained over 99% of molecules, whereas in naive cells such clones contained under 1% of molecules. Naive libraries contained spiked-in Jurkat TCR RNA (10 copies' worth), which is not part of the donor repertoire. A single cell's worth of spiked-in Jurkat TCR RNA was reported detectable even among under 1.3 million naive CD8 T cells. When barcode sub-clustering was not used, chimeric consensus sequences inflated TCR diversity, with chimeras reaching as high as 47%. Highly expanded clone sizes could be underestimated because identical TCR molecules may share a barcode. Approximately 3 recovered TCR RNA copies per cell were obtained by modeling, versus roughly 9.1 by digital PCR, implying a capture efficiency of roughly 32%.

Per the germline V gene, MDHEN is the CDR1 and SYDVKM is the CDR2. Between the V and J ends, shortened by 1 base and 3 bases respectively, the junction contains 10 bases. Inclusive of the bounding cysteine and phenylalanine, the CDR3 is 14 residues long. Here the CDR3 DNA is all that survives: 42 bases in frame from base 1. Receptor amplification or capture employed PCR. The instrument was a NextSeq 500. Preparation of bulk TCR libraries followed a previously described approach, with the TCR primers listed in Table S5. The Qiagen AllPrep DNA/RNA kit was used to purify total RNA. Before analysis, reads from multiple sequencing runs of one library were combined. In the authors' own workflow: Reads were retained only if the reads had an exact TCR constant sequence, and the retained reads were trimmed to 150 nt and grouped according to their 12-nt molecular barcodes. Within each barcode group, reads were sub-clustered at a 15% Levenshtein threshold, and quality-weighted consensus sequences were built per RNA molecule. Non-functional sequences were filtered out, along with any lower-count sequence sitting one edit away from another sequence. On the basis of fitting two negative binomial distributions, barcode sub-clusters with fewer than 20% of the maximum read count were discarded. TCRdb trimmed the raw reads at Q25, called clones with MiXCR and kept productive beta chains. Each entry is one CDR3 protein sequence, shown with its most common DNA and genes. The V and J calls follow TCRdb's processing rather than the paper's. The sample includes about 97,000 distinct CDR3 sequences, with under 40% observed a single time. Approximately 10% of the sample is in the top ten clones.

Libraries of naive CD8 T cells were generated from about 19,000 to 1,100,000 sorted cells, with 10%, 30% or 50% of the purified RNA used. On a BD FACSAria II, naive CD8 T cells were FACS-sorted as CD8+CD4-CCR7+CD45RA+ and collected into RLT Plus buffer. To test detection sensitivity, Jurkat RNA equivalent to more than 8 TCR copies was spiked into samples of about 19,000-1,100,000 naive CD8 T cells. CD8 T cells were enriched with RosetteSep CD8+ T Cell Enrichment Cocktail and Ficoll-Paque, followed by ACK red cell lysis. The chain links TRBV28 with TRBJ2-7; the D segment cannot be called with confidence. The source material was naive CD8+ T cells from blood, with Jurkat cell RNA spiked in. This sample's cell subset or site label indicates: FACS-sorted CD8+CD4-CCR7+CD45RA+ naive T cells. The origin of this receptor is a human donor in good health. Some libraries in this study had Jurkat cell RNA spiked in. Read as DNA, the sequence is TGTGCCAGCAGTTTATTGGCCCTCCGCTACGAGCAGTACTTC. Translation gives CASSLLALRYEQYF. Outside the CDR3, residues come from the reference TRBV28 and TRBJ2-7 proteins, so the full variable domain is: DVKVTQSSRYLVKRTGEKVFLECVQDMDHENMFWYRQDPGLGLRLIYFSYDVKMKEKGDIPEGYSVSREKKERFSLILESASTNQTSMYLCASSLLALRYEQYFGPGTRLTVT.